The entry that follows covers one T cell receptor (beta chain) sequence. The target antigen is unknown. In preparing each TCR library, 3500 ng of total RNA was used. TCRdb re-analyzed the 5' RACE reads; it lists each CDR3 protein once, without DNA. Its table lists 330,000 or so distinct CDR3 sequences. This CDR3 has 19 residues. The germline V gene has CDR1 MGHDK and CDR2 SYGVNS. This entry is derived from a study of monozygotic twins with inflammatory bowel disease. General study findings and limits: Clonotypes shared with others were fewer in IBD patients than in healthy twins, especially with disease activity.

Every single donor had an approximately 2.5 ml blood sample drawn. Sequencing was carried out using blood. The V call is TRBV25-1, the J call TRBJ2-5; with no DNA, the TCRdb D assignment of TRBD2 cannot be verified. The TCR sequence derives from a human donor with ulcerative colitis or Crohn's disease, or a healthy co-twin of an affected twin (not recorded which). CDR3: CASSEFGVAGNLNEETQYF.